These 15 T cell receptor beta chains were sequenced from one sample in a study of control samples from healthy donors and cancer patients. The assay was immunoSEQ multiplex PCR, and TCRdb's table has in-frame clones only and misses some. The sample includes 130,000 or so clones, roughly 86% of them seen just once. The sequenced sample was PBMCs. The source of these receptors is a man over 45 with head and neck cancer.

The chain combines TRBV10-2 with TRBJ2-1; D is possibly TRBD1 or TRBD2 (6 bases each). Germline values: CDR1 WSHSY, CDR2 SAAADI. CDR3 length: 16 amino acids. V lost 4 bases, J lost 7 bases, and 20 bases lay in between. CDR3 DNA: TGCGCCAGCAGTGTTGGGGGGCCAGGGGACGGGAATGAGCAGTTCTTC. Translation: CASSVGGPGDGNEQFF.

CDR3: CASSMAGARGYTF. CDR3 bases: TGTGCCAGCTCGATGGCGGGGGCGCGTGGCTACACCTTC. The V and J genes are TRBV18 and TRBJ1-2; tentatively, D is TRBD1 (6 bases). The CDR3 runs to 13 residues. The V and J ends lost 6 bases and 7 bases respectively, with 15 bases between them. Germline-derived CDR1 and CDR2 are KGHSH and LQKENI.

This clone appeared a single time. CDR3 DNA sequence: TGTGCCAGCAGCCTGCGGGGAGCCAGCGGGGCTGAGCAGTTCTTC. It translates to CASSLRGASGAEQFF. The chain links TRBV3-1 (or the pseudogene TRBV3-2) to TRBJ2-1, with 7 bases that match TRBD2. J lost 9 bases, V lost 4 bases, and 12 bases had no gene match. Germline V CDR1 and CDR2: LGHDT, YNNKEL (reference sequence). CDR3 length: 15 residues.

The genes are TRBV5-1 and TRBJ2-7; 7 bases agree with TRBD1. The CDR3 is 17 residues long. Germline V gene data show CDR1 as SGHRS and CDR2 as YFSETQ. V was pared by 4 bases and J by 2 bases, with 15 bases of the junction left unmatched. The CDR3 here is CASSLTRAGTEAYEQYF. Here the CDR3 DNA reads TGCGCCAGCAGCCTAACCCGCGCCGGGACAGAGGCCTACGAGCAGTACTTC.

This chain uses TRBV28 with TRBJ2-1, with 9 bases identical to TRBD2. The CDR3 is 15 residues long. Trimming took 5 bases from V and 4 from J; bases not matched to a gene: 6. In germline, CDR1 is MDHEN, CDR2 SYDVKM. The CDR3 protein is CASSLAGRRYNEQFF. The CDR3 bases are TGTGCCAGCAGTCTAGCGGGGCGACGGTACAATGAGCAGTTCTTC.

The chain recombines TRBV27 with TRBJ2-1, with 9 bases identical to TRBD1. Looked up from germline, CDR1 is MNHEY and CDR2 is SMNVEV (reference sequence). This CDR3 region has 15 residues. V trimming: 3 bases; J trimming: 8 bases; junction bases outside the gene matches: 8. CDR3: CASSFSGTGIHEQFF. Here the CDR3 DNA reads TGTGCCAGCAGTTTCTCCGGGACAGGGATTCATGAGCAGTTCTTC.

The chain combines TRBV7-2 with TRBJ2-7; D gene unclear. This CDR3 contains 12 residues. Trimming cost V 1 base and J 7 bases, with 8 bases left between them. Germline V lookup: CDR1 SGHTA, CDR2 FQGNSA. The DNA of the CDR3 is TGTGCCAGCAGCTTAGATTTGCAAGAGCAGTACTTC. Protein product: CASSLDLQEQYF. Looking up the rest from reference TRBV7-2 and TRBJ2-7 gives the full variable domain: GAGVSQSPSNKVTEKGKDVELRCDPISGHTALYWYRQSLGQGLEFLIYFQGNSAPDKSGLPSDRFSAERTGGSVSTLTIQRTQQEDSAVYLCASSLDLQEQYFGPGTRLTVT.

The rearrangement uses TRBV28 and TRBJ2-7, with 7 bases matching TRBD2. CDR1 MDHEN and CDR2 SYDVKM come from the germline V gene. The CDR3 is 14 amino acids. The V segment lost 4 bases and the J segment 5 bases; nucleotides outside the gene matches: 8. The DNA for the CDR3 is TGTGCCAGCAGTTATCCTGGACTAGTCCACGAGCAGTACTTC. Encoded protein: CASSYPGLVHEQYF.

The CDR3 loop is CASSVGGVPSGNTIYF. The CDR3 nucleotides read TGTGCCAGCAGCGTAGGGGGGGTTCCCTCTGGAAACACCATATATTTT. V usage is TRBV9 and J usage is TRBJ1-3, with D possibly matching TRBD1 (5 bases). Germline CDR1 SGDLS, CDR2 YYNGEE. Trimming took 0 bases from V and 0 from J, leaving 10 bases between them. The CDR3 is 16 residues long.

This clone was detected a few times. The chain couples TRBV5-1 to TRBJ1-6; unclear D gene. The CDR3 runs 15 residues. Germline CDR1 reads SGHRS; CDR2 reads YFSETQ. Between the trimmed V and J ends, which lost 0 bases and 4 bases, there was a span of 8 bases. CDR3 region: CASSLEGGYNSPLHF. In DNA, the CDR3 is TGCGCCAGCAGCTTGGAGGGAGGATATAATTCACCCCTCCACTTT.

The V and J genes are TRBV27 and TRBJ1-5; possible D gene TRBD1, 6 bases. V was trimmed by 5 bases and J by 0 bases, leaving 11 bases between them. The CDR3 loop spans 15 amino acids. The germline V gene has CDR1 MNHEY and CDR2 SMNVEV (reference sequence). CDR3 DNA: TGTGCCAGCAGTCCATCAGGGGTTAGCAATCAGCCCCAGCATTTT. Protein product: CASSPSGVSNQPQHF.

The J gene is TRBJ1-1, the V gene TRBV3-1 (or the pseudogene TRBV3-2); D is perhaps TRBD1 (5 bases). The germline V and J ends were trimmed by 3 bases and 5 bases, with 10 bases remaining between them. The CDR3 sequence is 13 residues long. The germline gives CDR1 LGHDT, CDR2 YNNKEL (reference sequence). CDR3 in DNA: TGTGCCAGCAGCCAGCTTGGGGCTACTGAAGCTTTCTTT. Translation gives CASSQLGATEAFF.

The chain employs TRBV7-6 and TRBJ1-2; 7 bases line up with TRBD1. The germline gives CDR1 SGHVS, CDR2 FNYEAQ. J gave up 3 bases and V 5 bases, and 3 bases lay outside the gene matches. The length of the CDR3 is 13 residues. The CDR3 coding sequence is TGTGCCAGCAGCCCTCAGGGGGACTATGGCTACACCTTC. Protein product: CASSPQGDYGYTF.

The chain is built from TRBV25-1 and TRBJ1-2, with D tentatively TRBD1 (6 bases). Germline CDR1 MGHDK, CDR2 SYGVNS. V was pared by 6 bases and J by 3 bases, with 8 bases between. This CDR3 is built from 12 residues. The CDR3 reads CASRDSHYGYTF. CDR3 coding DNA: TGTGCCAGCAGGGACAGCCACTATGGCTACACCTTC.

The gene calls are TRBV27 and TRBJ1-1; no definite D call. V gave up 6 bases and J gave up 7 bases, with 12 bases separating them. CDR1 is MNHEY, CDR2 SMNVEV, per germline (reference sequence). The CDR3 contains 12 residues. CDR3 in DNA: TGTGCCAGCAGCCACACGGGGTATGAAGCTTTCTTT. It specifies CASSHTGYEAFF.